This T cell receptor (beta chain) was recovered during a study of blood T cell repertoires in COVID-19 (dated by TCRdb to the early 2020s). Background on the whole study: Samples covering the acute and convalescent phases of COVID-19 were provided by collaborators in the United States, Italy and Spain. The material from the prospective study consisted of cDNA or gDNA derived from T cells, B-cell-depleted T cells, or PBMCs. The dataset comprised deeply sampled blood TCRbeta repertoires from subjects exposed to, actively infected with, or recovered from COVID-19. The repertoires were made available in a free public database intended to serve as a resource for research on the immune response to SARS-CoV-2. Samples came from the ongoing ImmuneRACE study (first 160 participants) plus 1,254 subjects from 6 global collaborators. Nearly every sample came with metadata listing a de-identified subject ID, COVID-19 status, age in years and sex. HLA class I and class II types, where available, came from metadata supplied by the sample provider rather than from assay-based typing. Study-wide conclusions, independent of this receptor: The quantity of clinical and demographic metadata differed by source and by participant and was supplied without curation.

V and J are truncated by 3 bases and 5 bases respectively, leaving an intervening sequence of 7 bases. There are 13 amino acids in the CDR3, from cysteine to phenylalanine inclusive. CDR3 DNA is the only sequence kept; it has 39 bases, read in frame from the first base. A word on this clone: Its antigen is currently not known. No much larger clone exists at a distance of one base, and base qualities are not known.

TCRbeta CDR3 regions were amplified from genomic DNA by means of the immunoSEQ Assay, a bias-controlled multiplex PCR. Under the source paper's analysis protocol: Nucleated cell counts per sample were estimated from amplification of reference gene primers within the assay. To quantify the absolute abundance of each unique TCRbeta CDR3 rearrangement, sequence reads were collapsed and filtered. For each sample, productive Simpson clonality was calculated as the square root of Simpson's diversity index over productive rearrangements. TCRdb stores this immuneACCESS table with in-frame sequences only. Part of the clones is absent; in the studies checked, under half of the shortfall reflects unresolved V genes, and no reason is known for the rest. That table is the source of V, J and clone size, and D and trimming were worked out from the DNA. For this sample there are just under 85,000 clones; more than 80% appear just once. The ten largest clones take up roughly 29% of the sample.

The collaborating institutions used their own protocols to collect whole blood in K2EDTA tubes. For TCRbeta analysis, collaborators shipped samples as frozen whole blood, isolated PBMCs, or DNA extracted from either of those sample types. This TCR came from a woman older than 75 with acute or convalescent COVID-19. Sample: peripheral blood. This sequence uses TRBV12-3 or TRBV12-4 and TRBJ2-2, and TRBD2 may be the D gene, going by 6 matching bases. The bases read TGTGCCAGCAGTTTGGGGGGTACCGGGGAGCTGTTTTTT. It encodes CASSLGGTGELFF.